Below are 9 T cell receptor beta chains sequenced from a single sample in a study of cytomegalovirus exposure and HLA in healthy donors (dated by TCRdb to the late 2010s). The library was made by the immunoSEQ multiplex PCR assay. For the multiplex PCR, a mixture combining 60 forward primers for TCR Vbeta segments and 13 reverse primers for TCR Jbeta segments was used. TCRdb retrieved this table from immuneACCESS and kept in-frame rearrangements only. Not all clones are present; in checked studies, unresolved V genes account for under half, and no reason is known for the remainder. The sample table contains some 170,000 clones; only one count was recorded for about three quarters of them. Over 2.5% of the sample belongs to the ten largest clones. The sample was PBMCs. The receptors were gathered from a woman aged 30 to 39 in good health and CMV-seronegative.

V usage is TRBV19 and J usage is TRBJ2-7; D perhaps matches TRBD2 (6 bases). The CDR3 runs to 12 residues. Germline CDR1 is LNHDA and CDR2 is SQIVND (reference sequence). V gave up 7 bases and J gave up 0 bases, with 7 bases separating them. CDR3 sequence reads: CASTGDSYEQYF. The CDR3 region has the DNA TGTGCCAGTACGGGGGACTCCTACGAGCAGTACTTC. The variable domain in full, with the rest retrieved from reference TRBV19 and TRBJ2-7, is DGGITQSPKYLFRKEGQNVTLSCEQNLNHDAMYWYRQDPGQGLRLIYYSQIVNDFQKGDIAEGYSVSREKKESFPLTVTSAQKNPTAFYLCASTGDSYEQYFGPGTRLTVT.

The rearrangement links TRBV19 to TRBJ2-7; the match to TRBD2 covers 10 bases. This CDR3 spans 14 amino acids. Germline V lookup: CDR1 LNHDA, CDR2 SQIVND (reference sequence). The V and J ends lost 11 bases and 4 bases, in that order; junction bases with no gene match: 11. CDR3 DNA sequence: TGTGCCTCCTCACTAGCGGGGACTTCTTACGAGCAGTACTTC. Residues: CASSLAGTSYEQYF.

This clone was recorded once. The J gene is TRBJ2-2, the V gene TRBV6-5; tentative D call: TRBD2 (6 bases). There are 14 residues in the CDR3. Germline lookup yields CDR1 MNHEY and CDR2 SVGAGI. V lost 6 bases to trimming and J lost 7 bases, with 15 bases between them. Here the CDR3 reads CASRNGLIGGELFF. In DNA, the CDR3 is TGTGCCAGCAGGAACGGACTAATTGGCGGGGAGCTGTTTTTT.

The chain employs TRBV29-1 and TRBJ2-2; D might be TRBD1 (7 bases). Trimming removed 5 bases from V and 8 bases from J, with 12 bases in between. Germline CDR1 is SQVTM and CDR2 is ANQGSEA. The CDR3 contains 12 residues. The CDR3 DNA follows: TGCAGCGTTTCAGGGGGGTATGGGGAGCTGTTTTTT. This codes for CSVSGGYGELFF.

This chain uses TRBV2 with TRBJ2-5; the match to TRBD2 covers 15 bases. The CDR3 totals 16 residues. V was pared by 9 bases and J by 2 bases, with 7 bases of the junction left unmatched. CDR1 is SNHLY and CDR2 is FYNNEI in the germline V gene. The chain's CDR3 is CARGTSGRRGQETQYF. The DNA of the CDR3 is TGTGCCAGAGGGACTAGCGGGAGGAGGGGGCAAGAGACCCAGTACTTC.

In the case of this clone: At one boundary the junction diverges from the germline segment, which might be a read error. The CDR3 spells CSSSPGTVSYNEQFF. The CDR3 DNA is TGTTCCAGCAGCCCTGGGACAGTCTCCTACAATGAGCAGTTCTTC. V and J are TRBV7-9 and TRBJ2-1; 7 bases fit TRBD1. CDR3 size: 15 residues. CDR1 SEHNR and CDR2 FQNEAQ come from the germline V gene (reference sequence).

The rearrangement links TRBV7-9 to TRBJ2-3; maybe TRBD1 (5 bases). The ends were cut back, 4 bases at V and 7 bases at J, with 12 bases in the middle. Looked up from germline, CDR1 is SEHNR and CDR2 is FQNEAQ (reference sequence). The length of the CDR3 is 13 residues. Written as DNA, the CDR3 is TGTGCCAGCAGCTCACAGGAACCCAATACGCAGTATTTT. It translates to CASSSQEPNTQYF.

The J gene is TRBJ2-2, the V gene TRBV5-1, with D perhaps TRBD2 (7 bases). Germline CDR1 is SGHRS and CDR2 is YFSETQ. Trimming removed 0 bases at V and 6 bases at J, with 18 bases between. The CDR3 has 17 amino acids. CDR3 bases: TGCGCCAGCAGCTTGGATATGTCGGCGGGGGCAGCCGGGGAGCTGTTTTTT. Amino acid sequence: CASSLDMSAGAAGELFF.

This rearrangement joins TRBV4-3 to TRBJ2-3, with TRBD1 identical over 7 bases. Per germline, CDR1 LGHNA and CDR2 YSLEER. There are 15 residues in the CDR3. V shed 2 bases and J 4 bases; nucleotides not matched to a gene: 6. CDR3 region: CASSQRQGFPDTQYF. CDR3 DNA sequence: TGCGCCAGCAGCCAACGACAGGGCTTCCCAGATACGCAGTATTTT.